These 10 T cell receptor beta chains originate from one sample sequenced in a study of beta chain features in type 1 diabetes. The study reverse transcribed the entire isolated RNA, so it sequenced expressed TCRB transcripts. Libraries were prepared by immunoSEQ multiplex PCR; TCRdb keeps only in-frame clonotypes and omits some of them. The sample consists of around 250,000 clones, 14% of them appearing once. The specimen sequenced was naive CD4+ T cells from blood. These TCRs come from a woman in her forties in good health.

This clone showed up just a few times. The gene calls are TRBV5-4 and TRBJ2-7, with a tentative D call TRBD1 (5 bases). Trimming left V 2 bases short and J 2 bases short, with 11 bases between. CDR3 length equals 14 residues. The V gene's germline CDR1 is SGHNT and CDR2 YYREEE (reference sequence). For the CDR3, the DNA is TGTGCCAGCAGCTTTGCAGGGTGGCCCTACGAGCAGTACTTC. Translating it yields CASSFAGWPYEQYF.

The chain joins TRBV6-5 to TRBJ2-5; 8 bases align to TRBD1. V lost 7 bases, J lost 2 bases, and 9 bases stayed unmatched. Per the germline V gene, CDR1 is MNHEY and CDR2 is SVGAGI. The CDR3 is 15 amino acids. CDR3 protein: CASTYQGQGQETQYF. Here the CDR3 DNA reads TGTGCCAGCACCTACCAAGGACAGGGACAAGAGACCCAGTACTTC.

This clone was recorded a few times. The gene calls are TRBV5-1 and TRBJ1-1; D unclear. V was shortened by 0 bases and J by 4 bases, with 10 bases between the two germline ends. This CDR3 is built from 14 residues. In germline, CDR1 is SGHRS, CDR2 YFSETQ. The CDR3 region has the DNA TGCGCCAGCAGCTTGGACAGTCTGGGCACTGAAGCTTTCTTT. It translates to CASSLDSLGTEAFF.

In this sample, this clone turned up a few times. The chain is built from TRBV6-5 and TRBJ1-2; 9 bases match TRBD1. V was clipped by 6 bases and J by 2 bases; unmatched bases: 7. CDR3 length: 15 amino acids. Germline CDR1 and CDR2: MNHEY and SVGAGI. This CDR3 reads CASRDTGGGNYGYTF. CDR3 bases: TGTGCCAGCAGAGACACAGGGGGCGGAAACTATGGCTACACCTTC.

This clone was detected only a few times. The chain is built from TRBV7-8 and TRBJ2-7; 12 bases line up with TRBD1. V lost 5 bases to trimming and J lost 4 bases; unmatched junction nucleotides: 3. In germline, CDR1 is SGHVS, CDR2 FQNEAQ. This CDR3 region has 14 residues. CDR3 bases: TGTGCCAGCAGCAGGGACAGGGGGCAATACGAGCAGTACTTC. Protein product: CASSRDRGQYEQYF. The full variable domain, in which reference TRBV7-8 and TRBJ2-7 provide the parts outside the CDR3, is GAGVSQSPRYKVAKRGQDVALRCDPISGHVSLFWYQQALGQGPEFLTYFQNEAQLDKSGLPSDRFFAERPEGSVSTLKIQRTQQEDSAVYLCASSRDRGQYEQYFGPGTRLTVT.

The chain uses TRBV7-9 and TRBJ2-1; maybe TRBD2 (6 bases). CDR1 is SEHNR and CDR2 is FQNEAQ in the germline V gene (reference sequence). The CDR3 has 13 amino acids. V was shortened by 2 bases and J by 8 bases, with 10 bases between the two germline ends. The CDR3 nucleotides are TGTGCCAGCAGCTTAATTTGGGGGGATGAGCAGTTCTTC. Its protein product is CASSLIWGDEQFF.

This chain joins TRBV5-1 and TRBJ1-2; possible D gene TRBD1, 6 bases. Trimming stripped 4 bases from V and 2 bases from J, with 15 bases between. This CDR3 spans 15 amino acids. Germline V gene sequence: CDR1 SGHRS, CDR2 YFSETQ. Here the CDR3 reads CASSPGRGGNYGYTF. Written as DNA, the CDR3 is TGCGCCAGCAGCCCCGGTCGGGGGGGCAACTATGGCTACACCTTC.

This clone appeared a few times. This chain joins TRBV2 and TRBJ2-1, with 13 bases matching TRBD2. Germline V gene lookup returns CDR1 SNHLY and CDR2 FYNNEI. The trim removed 2 bases at V and 4 bases at J, leaving 2 bases unmatched. The CDR3 is 16 amino acids. CDR3 in DNA: TGTGCCAGCAGTGAAAGACTAGCGGGGGGTTACAATGAGCAGTTCTTC. Translation gives CASSERLAGGYNEQFF.

CDR3 residues: CASSKGTSGGPDTQYF. For the CDR3, the DNA is TGTGCCAGCAGCAAAGGTACTAGCGGGGGCCCAGATACGCAGTATTTT. This chain links TRBV5-4 with TRBJ2-3; TRBD2 matches at 11 bases. In germline, CDR1 is SGHNT, CDR2 YYREEE (reference sequence). The V segment lost 4 bases and the J segment 4 bases; nucleotides outside the gene matches: 8. The CDR3 has 16 amino acids. The full variable domain, rest sourced from reference TRBV5-4 and TRBJ2-3, is ETGVTQSPTHLIKTRGQQVTLRCSSQSGHNTVSWYQQALGQGPQFIFQYYREEENGRGNFPPRFSGLQFPNYSSELNVNALELDDSALYLCASSKGTSGGPDTQYFGPGTRLTVL.

This clone was seen more than once but under ten times. The chain couples TRBV5-1 to TRBJ2-7; D is perhaps TRBD2 (5 bases). Germline CDR1 and CDR2: SGHRS and YFSETQ. This CDR3 contains 15 residues. Trimming took off 3 bases at V and 2 bases at J, with 15 bases between the two ends. CDR3 protein: CASSWTTGGPYEQYF. DNA of the CDR3: TGCGCCAGCAGCTGGACGACCGGAGGACCCTACGAGCAGTACTTC.